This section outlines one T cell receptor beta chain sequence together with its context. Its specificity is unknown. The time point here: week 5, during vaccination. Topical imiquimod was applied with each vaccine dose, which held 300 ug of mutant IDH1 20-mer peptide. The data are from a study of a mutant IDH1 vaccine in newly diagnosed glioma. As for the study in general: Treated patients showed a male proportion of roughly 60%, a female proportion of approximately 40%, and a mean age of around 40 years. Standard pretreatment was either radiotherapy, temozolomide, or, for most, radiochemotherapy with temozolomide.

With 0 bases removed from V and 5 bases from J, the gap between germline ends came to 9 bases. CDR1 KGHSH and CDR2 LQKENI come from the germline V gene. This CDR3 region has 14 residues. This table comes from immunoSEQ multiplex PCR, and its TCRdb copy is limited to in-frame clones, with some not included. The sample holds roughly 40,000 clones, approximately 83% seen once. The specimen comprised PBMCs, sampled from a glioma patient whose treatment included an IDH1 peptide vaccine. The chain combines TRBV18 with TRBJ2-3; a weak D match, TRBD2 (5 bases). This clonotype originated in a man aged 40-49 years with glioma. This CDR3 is CASSPPRVGDTQYF. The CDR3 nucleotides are TGTGCCAGCTCACCACCGAGGGTTGGAGATACGCAGTATTTT.